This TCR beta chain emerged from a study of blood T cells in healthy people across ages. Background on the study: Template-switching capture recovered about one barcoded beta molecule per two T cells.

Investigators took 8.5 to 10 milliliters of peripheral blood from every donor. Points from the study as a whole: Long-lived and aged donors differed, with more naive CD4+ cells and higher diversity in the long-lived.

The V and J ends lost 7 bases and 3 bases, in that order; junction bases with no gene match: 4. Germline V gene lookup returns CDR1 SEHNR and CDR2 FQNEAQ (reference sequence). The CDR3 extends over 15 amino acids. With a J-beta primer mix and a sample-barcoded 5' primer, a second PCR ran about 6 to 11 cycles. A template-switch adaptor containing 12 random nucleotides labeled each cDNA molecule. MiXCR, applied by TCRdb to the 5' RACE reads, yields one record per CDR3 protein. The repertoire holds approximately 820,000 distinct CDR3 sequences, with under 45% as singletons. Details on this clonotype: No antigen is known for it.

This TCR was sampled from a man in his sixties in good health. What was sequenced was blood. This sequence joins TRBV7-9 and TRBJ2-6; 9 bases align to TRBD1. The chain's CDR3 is CASTQGAVGANVLTF. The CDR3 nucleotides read TGTGCCAGCACACAGGGGGCGGTTGGGGCCAACGTCCTGACTTTC.